These 25 T cell receptor beta chains share one sample of origin, sequenced in a study of HIV-infected patients and healthy controls. Alpha and beta constant-region primers primed reverse transcription of 500 to 550 ng RNA. Alpha and beta chain libraries were made separately by chain-specific third strand synthesis with multiplexing indices. TCRdb processed the 5' RACE reads anew with MiXCR; each CDR3 protein has one entry. The sample carries thousands of distinct CDR3 sequences, around 8% recorded once. The repertoire came from unfractionated whole blood and reflected all unsorted peripheral T cells. This material consisted of blood, taken before antiretroviral therapy. These receptor sequences come from an adult with HIV infection.

Within the sample, this clonotype is medium-sized (0.01 to 0.1%). This chain uses TRBV27 with TRBJ2-4; D ambiguous. Germline CDR1 MNHEY, CDR2 SMNVEV (reference sequence). The CDR3 extends over 12 amino acids. V lost 7 bases to trimming and J lost 1 base, with 5 bases between them. This chain's CDR3 is CASTGAKNIQYF. CDR3 nucleotide sequence: TGTGCCAGCACAGGTGCCAAAAACATTCAGTACTTC.

This clonotype is deemed medium-sized. The J gene is TRBJ2-3, the V gene TRBV5-4; D call uncertain. The germline V gene encodes CDR1 SGHNT and CDR2 YYREEE (reference sequence). There are 11 residues in the CDR3. CDR3 loop: CVLTIGDTQYF. The CDR3 DNA reads as TGTGTCCTAACAATCGGAGATACGCAGTATTTT.

This clonotype ranks as medium-sized. The rearrangement joins TRBV24-1 to TRBJ2-5; TRBD1 matches 7 bases. The CDR3 extends over 12 amino acids. V lost 9 bases and J lost 2; bases outside the gene matches: 2. The germline gives CDR1 KGHDR, CDR2 SFDVKD. CDR3 nucleotides: TGTGCCACCGAGGGACAGCAAGAGACCCAGTACTTC. As protein: CATEGQQETQYF.

This clonotype is labeled as medium-sized. The chain recombines TRBV9 with TRBJ2-2; no clear D gene. The CDR3 has 12 residues. V lost 1 base to trimming and J lost 5 bases, with 3 bases between them. Germline V gene sequence: CDR1 SGDLS, CDR2 YYNGEE. CDR3 in amino acids: CASSVRTGELFF. Here the CDR3 DNA reads TGTGCCAGCAGCGTACGGACCGGGGAGCTGTTTTTT.

This clonotype was picked up many times. The chain is built from TRBV12-3 or TRBV12-4 and TRBJ1-1; D gene uncertain. The CDR3 sequence is 14 residues long. V shed 3 bases and J shed 1 base, with 9 bases lying between them. The CDR3 here is CASSLAHRNTEAFF. The CDR3 nucleotides are TGTGCCAGCAGTTTGGCTCACAGGAACACTGAAGCTTTCTTT.

This clonotype was picked up many times. The chain recombines TRBV20-1 with TRBJ2-7; D tentatively reads TRBD1 or TRBD2 (6 bases each). Trimming cost V 5 bases and J 6 bases, with 17 bases left between them. Per germline, CDR1 DFQATT and CDR2 SNEGSKA (reference sequence). The CDR3 totals 13 residues. The CDR3, as DNA: TGCAGTGCTCCTGGGGGCGGGGAGTCCGAGCAGTACTTC. Translated, it gives CSAPGGGESEQYF.

At least ten counts were recorded for this clonotype. The rearrangement uses TRBV5-4 and TRBJ2-7, with D maybe TRBD2 (6 bases). The germline V and J ends were trimmed by 1 base and 0 bases, with 11 bases remaining between them. This CDR3 has 15 amino acids. In germline, CDR1 is SGHNT, CDR2 YYREEE (reference sequence). CDR3 protein: CASSLRGTYSYEQYV. The CDR3 nucleotides are TGTGCCAGCAGCTTGCGCGGGACCTACTCCTACGAGCAGTACGTC.

The sample holds many counts of this clonotype. The chain has TRBV5-1 and TRBJ2-5, with D tentatively TRBD2 (6 bases). Germline values: CDR1 SGHRS, CDR2 YFSETQ. This CDR3 is 15 amino acids long. V was trimmed by 4 bases and J by 1 base, leaving 14 bases between them. The CDR3 DNA reads TGCGCCAGCAGCGGGGAGGACAACCTCCAAGAGACCCAGTACTTC. Protein sequence: CASSGEDNLQETQYF.

This clonotype was detected ten times or more. The chain employs TRBV5-1 and TRBJ2-2; 11 nucleotides align to TRBD2. The germline V gene encodes CDR1 SGHRS and CDR2 YFSETQ. The junction had 3 bases not matched to a gene; V was cut back by 6 bases and J by 2 bases. The CDR3 is made up of 15 amino acids. Here the CDR3 DNA reads TGCGCCAGCAAACTAGCGGGAGCCAACACCGGGGAGCTGTTTTTT. Protein product: CASKLAGANTGELFF.

In its sample, this clonotype was seen many times. DNA of the CDR3: TGCGCCAGCAGTCCAAGCGGGAGTGGTAACGAGCAGTACTTC. Its protein is CASSPSGSGNEQYF. The chain uses TRBV5-1 and TRBJ2-7; 8 bases line up with TRBD2. In germline, CDR1 is SGHRS, CDR2 YFSETQ. V dropped 5 bases and J dropped 5; count of bases not matched to a gene: 9. The CDR3 extends over 14 amino acids.

This clonotype qualifies as medium-sized. The CDR3 coding sequence is TGTGCCAGCAGCCAGGTGGGGTTTGGAGAGACCCAGTACTTC. This encodes CASSQVGFGETQYF. The genes are TRBV14 and TRBJ2-5, with no clear D. The V gene's germline CDR1 is SGHDN and CDR2 FVKESK. Deletions cut 3 bases from V and 4 bases from J, with 12 bases between. The CDR3 is made up of 14 amino acids.

This clonotype was recorded many times. The V gene is TRBV5-6, the J gene TRBJ2-6; tentatively, D is TRBD1 (5 bases). The germline V gene encodes CDR1 SGHDT and CDR2 YYEEEE. This CDR3 contains 15 residues. V dropped 4 bases and J dropped 3 bases, with 11 bases sitting between them. The CDR3 region has the DNA TGTGCCAGCAGCAGGGGCATATTTGGGGCCAACGTCCTGACTTTC. Amino acid sequence: CASSRGIFGANVLTF.

This clonotype was seen at least ten times. The chain has TRBV5-1 and TRBJ2-1, with no clear D. The CDR3 length is 14 residues. The germline V gene has CDR1 SGHRS and CDR2 YFSETQ. V gave up 0 bases and J gave up 8 bases, with 12 bases separating them. The CDR3 sequence is CASSLGLDRDEQFF. CDR3 DNA: TGCGCCAGCAGCTTGGGCCTAGATAGGGATGAGCAGTTCTTC. Supplemented by reference TRBV5-1 and TRBJ2-1, the full variable domain reads KAGVTQTPRYLIKTRGQQVTLSCSPISGHRSVSWYQQTPGQGLQFLFEYFSETQRNKGNFPGRFSGRQFSNSRSEMNVSTLELGDSALYLCASSLGLDRDEQFFGPGTRLTVL.

There are many counts of this clonotype. This sequence joins TRBV20-1 and TRBJ2-1; D is perhaps TRBD2 (6 bases). The CDR3 runs to 17 residues. Germline lookup yields CDR1 DFQATT and CDR2 SNEGSKA (reference sequence). The ends were cut back, 6 bases at V and 1 base at J, with 22 bases in the middle. The CDR3 nucleotides are TGCAGTGCACCCACATCACAGGCCGCGGGATCCTACAATGAGCAGTTCTTC. Its translation is CSAPTSQAAGSYNEQFF.

By its share, this clonotype is medium-sized. This sequence joins TRBV7-2 and TRBJ2-5; 9 bases align to TRBD2. There are 15 residues in the CDR3. V lost 5 bases and J lost 3; bases outside the gene matches: 7. Germline V gene data show CDR1 as SGHTA and CDR2 as FQGNSA. The CDR3 reads CASSILTSGKETQYF. In DNA form, the CDR3 reads TGTGCCAGCAGCATCCTGACTAGCGGCAAAGAGACCCAGTACTTC.

This clonotype counts as medium-sized (0.01 to 0.1%). The J gene is TRBJ2-1, the V gene TRBV27, with 7 nucleotides matching TRBD2. Per the germline V gene, CDR1 is MNHEY and CDR2 is SMNVEV (reference sequence). J was trimmed by 7 bases and V by 3 bases; bases with no gene match: 12. The CDR3 is 16 amino acids. In nucleotides, the CDR3 is TGTGCCAGCAGTTTTATTGGACGACTAGCTGAGAATGAGCAGTTCTTC. It codes for CASSFIGRLAENEQFF.

This clonotype was detected many times. The rearrangement joins TRBV24-1 to TRBJ2-1; 9 positions agree with TRBD2. This CDR3 region has 17 residues. The J segment lost 10 bases and the V segment lost 4 bases, leaving 16 bases of the junction unmatched. Germline assignment: CDR1 KGHDR and CDR2 SFDVKD. The CDR3 here is CATSDMPGLALGGEQFF. CDR3 bases: TGTGCCACCAGTGACATGCCGGGACTAGCCCTAGGGGGGGAGCAGTTCTTC.

Many counts were recorded for this clonotype. The chain links TRBV19 to TRBJ2-7; D gene unclear. The V gene's germline CDR1 is LNHDA and CDR2 SQIVND (reference sequence). The ends were cut back, 6 bases at V and 6 bases at J, with 12 bases in the middle. The length of the CDR3 is 12 residues. DNA for the CDR3: TGTGCCAGTAGCACCAGAATGGGCGAGCAGTACTTC. Translation: CASSTRMGEQYF.

This clonotype is medium-sized by share. This chain connects TRBV7-9 to TRBJ2-1; 14 bases fit TRBD2. The CDR3 extends over 15 amino acids. The ends lost 5 bases at V and 9 bases at J; junction bases unmatched: 6. In germline, CDR1 is SEHNR, CDR2 FQNEAQ (reference sequence). The CDR3, as DNA: TGTGCCAGCAGCCCCCGGACTAGCGGGGGGATTGAGCAGTTCTTC. Protein sequence: CASSPRTSGGIEQFF.

This clonotype has more than one count but fewer than ten. The chain employs TRBV6-1 and TRBJ2-5; no clear D. Trimming removed 6 bases at V and 4 bases at J, with 9 bases between. This CDR3 has 12 amino acids. Germline CDR1 and CDR2: MNHNS and SASEGT. CDR3 sequence: CASRGQVETQYF. Written as DNA, the CDR3 is TGTGCCAGCAGGGGTCAAGTAGAGACCCAGTACTTC.

The table lists this clonotype with a few counts. V gene TRBV6-5 combines with J gene TRBJ2-7; a possible D gene is TRBD1 (5 bases). CDR1 is MNHEY, CDR2 SVGAGI, per germline. The length of the CDR3 is 13 residues. With 6 bases removed from V and 4 bases from J, the gap between germline ends came to 13 bases. The CDR3 bases are TGTGCCAGCAGCCGTAGTCAGGGATACGAGCAGTACTTC. This encodes CASSRSQGYEQYF.

This clonotype showed up many times. V and J are TRBV20-1 and TRBJ2-5, with D maybe TRBD1 (6 bases). The germline V gene has CDR1 DFQATT and CDR2 SNEGSKA (reference sequence). The ends were cut back, 5 bases at V and 7 bases at J, with 14 bases in the middle. This CDR3 spans 12 amino acids. As DNA, the CDR3 is TGCAGTGCTCGGACAGAGATTGGGACCCAGTACTTC. Residues: CSARTEIGTQYF.

This clonotype is medium-sized. The chain recombines TRBV7-9 with TRBJ2-3; D not certain. V lost 3 bases and J lost 2, with 9 bases in between. The length of the CDR3 is 14 residues. The germline gives CDR1 SEHNR, CDR2 FQNEAQ (reference sequence). CDR3 in amino acids: CASSFGGHTDTQYF. The CDR3 DNA sequence: TGTGCCAGCAGCTTCGGTGGTCACACAGATACGCAGTATTTT. Filled out from reference TRBV7-9 and TRBJ2-3, the complete variable domain reads DTGVSQNPRHKITKRGQNVTFRCDPISEHNRLYWYRQTLGQGPEFLTYFQNEAQLEKSRLLSDRFSAERPKGSFSTLEIQRTEQGDSAMYLCASSFGGHTDTQYFGPGTRLTVL.

This clonotype is medium-sized (0.01 to 0.1%) in the sample. The chain combines TRBV6-1 with TRBJ2-1, with D possibly being TRBD2 (6 bases). Germline loops: CDR1 MNHNS, CDR2 SASEGT. The CDR3 contains 12 residues. Trimming pared 8 bases from V and 10 bases from J, leaving 15 bases between. This CDR3 is CASQGTTSEQFF. The CDR3 DNA reads as TGTGCCAGCCAAGGGACCACTAGCGAGCAGTTCTTC.

This clonotype showed up many times. This sequence joins TRBV6-2 or TRBV6-3 and TRBJ1-2; 7 nucleotides align to TRBD1. Losses at the gene ends were 8 bases for V and 3 bases for J; bases not matched to a gene: 12. Germline V CDR1 and CDR2: MNHEY, SVGEGT. The CDR3 has 15 amino acids. Here the CDR3 DNA reads TGTGCCAGCCGTTCTGGACAGGCCTTCGACTATGGCTACACCTTC. Translated, it gives CASRSGQAFDYGYTF.